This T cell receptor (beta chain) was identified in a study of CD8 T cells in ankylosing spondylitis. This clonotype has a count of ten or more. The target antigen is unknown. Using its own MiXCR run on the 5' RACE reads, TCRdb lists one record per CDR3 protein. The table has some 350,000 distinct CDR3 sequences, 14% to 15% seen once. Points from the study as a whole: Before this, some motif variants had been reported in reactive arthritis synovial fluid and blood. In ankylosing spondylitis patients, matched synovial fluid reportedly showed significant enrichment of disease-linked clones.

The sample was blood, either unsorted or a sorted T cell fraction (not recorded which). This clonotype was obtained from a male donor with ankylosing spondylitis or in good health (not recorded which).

The CDR3, as DNA: TGTGCCAGCAGGGACAGCTCTGGGGCCAACGTCCTGACTTTC. This codes for CASRDSSGANVLTF. V is TRBV12-3 or TRBV12-4 and J is TRBJ2-6, with D maybe TRBD1 (6 bases). This CDR3 has 14 residues. Trimming took off 6 bases at V and 0 bases at J, with 6 bases between the two ends.